One T cell receptor (beta chain) is described in this entry. Its specificity is not known. The assay was immunoSEQ multiplex PCR, and TCRdb's table has in-frame clones only and misses some. Of some 2,000,000 clones listed, 95% are singletons. This CDR3 has 16 residues. Per germline, CDR1 SGHVS and CDR2 FQNEAQ. Trimming stripped 6 bases from V and 5 bases from J, with 21 bases between. These data are taken from a study of shared clonotypes between healthy human individuals. Study-wide results and limits: Sample collection involved blood only; tissue repertoires are likely different.

The sequence was collected from a man in his late teens or twenties in good health. Sequenced input: naive CD4+ T cells sorted from blood. The subset here: CD45RA+ positively selected. The V call is TRBV7-8, the J call TRBJ2-3; perhaps D is TRBD1 or TRBD2 (6 bases each). The CDR3 nucleotides read TGTGCCAGCAGGTCGGAGGGGGGCGCTTGGCAAGATACGCAGTATTTT. Residues: CASRSEGGAWQDTQYF.